The source of this T cell receptor beta chain is a study of blood T cell repertoires in COVID-19. At the level of the study: Both acute and convalescent COVID-19 samples were obtained from the United States, Italy and Spain.

Data came from immunoSEQ multiplex PCR; TCRdb stores just in-frame clones and leaves some out. The table has hundreds of thousands of clones, roughly 80% seen once. V was trimmed by 5 bases and J by 0 bases, leaving 10 bases between them. Germline values: CDR1 SGHAT, CDR2 FQNNGV. This CDR3 spans 14 amino acids. Exposed enrollees encountered a COVID-19 case at some point within 2 weeks before study entry. The rearrangement links TRBV11-2 to TRBJ1-1; tentative D call: TRBD1 (6 bases). The receptor's source is a man between 35 and 55 years old who had been exposed to COVID-19. The sequenced sample was PBMCs or T cells enriched from blood (not recorded which). CDR3 amino acids: CASSQGFMNTEAFF. The DNA of the CDR3 is TGTGCCAGCAGCCAGGGGTTCATGAACACTGAAGCTTTCTTT.